This T cell receptor beta chain was found in a study of cytomegalovirus exposure and HLA in healthy donors. In the study overall: Caucasian-associated ancestry cluster membership applied to over 80% of 398 genotyped donors.

Primers included in the PCR were 60 Vbeta and 13 Jbeta primers. The repertoire was sequenced with immunoSEQ multiplex PCR; TCRdb's copy has only in-frame clones and lacks some. This table holds 95,000 to 150,000 clones, more than 60% found once. This CDR3 has 13 residues. Germline values: CDR1 SNHLY, CDR2 FYNNEI. Trimming cost V 6 bases and J 0 bases, with 6 bases left between them. This clone was counted between two and nine times. This TCR derives from a woman in her thirties or forties in good health and CMV-seropositive. The gene calls are TRBV2 and TRBJ1-3; D is unresolved. Sequencing input: PBMCs. The CDR3 here is CASSLSSGNTIYF. CDR3 bases: TGTGCCAGCAGCCTAAGCTCTGGAAACACCATATATTTT.